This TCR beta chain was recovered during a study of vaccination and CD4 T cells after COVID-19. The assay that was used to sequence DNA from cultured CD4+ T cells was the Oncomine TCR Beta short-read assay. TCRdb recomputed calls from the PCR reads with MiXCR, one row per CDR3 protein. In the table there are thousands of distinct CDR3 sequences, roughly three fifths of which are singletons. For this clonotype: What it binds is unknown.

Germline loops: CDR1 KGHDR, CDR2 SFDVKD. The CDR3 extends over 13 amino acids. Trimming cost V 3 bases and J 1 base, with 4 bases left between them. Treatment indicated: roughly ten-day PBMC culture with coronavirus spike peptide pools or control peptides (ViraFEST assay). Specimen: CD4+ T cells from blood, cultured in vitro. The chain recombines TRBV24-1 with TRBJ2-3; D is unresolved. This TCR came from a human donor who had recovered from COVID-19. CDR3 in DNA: TGTGCCACCAGTGATCCGCGCACAGATACGCAGTATTTT. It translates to CATSDPRTDTQYF.